This T cell receptor (beta chain) was retrieved from a study of T cell changes during pregnancy in multiple sclerosis. Germline V lookup: CDR1 MGHRA, CDR2 YSYEKL. The V end lost 4 bases, the J end lost 1 base, and 7 bases lay between the germline ends. The CDR3 length is 13 residues. Clones were sequenced by immunoSEQ multiplex PCR, and TCRdb holds only the in-frame ones, with some missing. The sample contains approximately 41,000 clones, approximately 91% of which appear only once. The chain employs TRBV4-1 and TRBJ1-1; no reliable D call. This sequence was found in a female donor with multiple sclerosis, enrolled in a pregnancy study. The sample was PBMCs (not recorded whether the cells were cultured). The CDR3 nucleotides are TGCGCCAGCAGCCGGGGTGGGAACACTGAAGCTTTCTTT. Residues: CASSRGGNTEAFF.